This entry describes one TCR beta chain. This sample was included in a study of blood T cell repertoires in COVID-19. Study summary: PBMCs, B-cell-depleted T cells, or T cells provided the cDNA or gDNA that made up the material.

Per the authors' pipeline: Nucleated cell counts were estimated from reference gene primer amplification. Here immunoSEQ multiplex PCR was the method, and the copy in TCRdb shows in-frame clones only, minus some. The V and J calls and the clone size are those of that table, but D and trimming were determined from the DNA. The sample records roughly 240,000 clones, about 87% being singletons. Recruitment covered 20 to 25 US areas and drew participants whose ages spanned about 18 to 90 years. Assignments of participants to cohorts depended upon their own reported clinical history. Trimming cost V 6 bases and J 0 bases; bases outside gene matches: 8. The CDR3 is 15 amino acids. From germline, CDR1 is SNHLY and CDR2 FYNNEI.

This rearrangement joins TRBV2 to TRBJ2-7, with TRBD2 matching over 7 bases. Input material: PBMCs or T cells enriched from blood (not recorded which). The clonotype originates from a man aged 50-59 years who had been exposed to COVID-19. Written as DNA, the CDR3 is TGTGCCAGCAGCCACGGGGGAGGGATCTCCTACGAGCAGTACTTC. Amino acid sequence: CASSHGGGISYEQYF. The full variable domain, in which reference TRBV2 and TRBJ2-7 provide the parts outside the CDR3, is EPEVTQTPSHQVTQMGQEVILRCVPISNHLYFYWYRQILGQKVEFLVSFYNNEISEKSEIFDDQFSVERPDGSNFTLKIRSTKLEDSAMYFCASSHGGGISYEQYFGPGTRLTVT.